This TCR beta chain was found in a study of shared clonotypes between healthy human individuals. Study-level background: Every donor yielded three CD4 naive, three CD4 memory, two CD8 naive and one CD8 memory plate.

About this clone itself: Its antigen is unknown.

Several immunoSEQ 96-well plates shared each subset's DNA, each plate a replicate. Clones were read by immunoSEQ multiplex PCR, and TCRdb kept only the in-frame ones, dropping some. The table shows about 1 million clones, with around four fifths occurring only once. There are 15 residues in the CDR3. In germline, CDR1 is MNHNY, CDR2 SVGAGI (reference sequence). Trimming cost V 5 bases and J 6 bases; bases outside gene matches: 5. Whole-study findings and limits: The study generally estimated greater richness for naive than memory subsets.

The sequencing input was memory CD4+ T cells sorted from blood. Subset specified: CD45RA-negative fraction. V and J are TRBV6-6 and TRBJ1-5; 12 bases are shared with TRBD1. This clonotype was sampled from a man in his late teens or twenties in good health. The CDR3 here is CASSVGTGGSQPQHF. The DNA of the CDR3 is TGTGCCAGCAGTGTCGGGACAGGGGGCAGTCAGCCCCAGCATTTT.